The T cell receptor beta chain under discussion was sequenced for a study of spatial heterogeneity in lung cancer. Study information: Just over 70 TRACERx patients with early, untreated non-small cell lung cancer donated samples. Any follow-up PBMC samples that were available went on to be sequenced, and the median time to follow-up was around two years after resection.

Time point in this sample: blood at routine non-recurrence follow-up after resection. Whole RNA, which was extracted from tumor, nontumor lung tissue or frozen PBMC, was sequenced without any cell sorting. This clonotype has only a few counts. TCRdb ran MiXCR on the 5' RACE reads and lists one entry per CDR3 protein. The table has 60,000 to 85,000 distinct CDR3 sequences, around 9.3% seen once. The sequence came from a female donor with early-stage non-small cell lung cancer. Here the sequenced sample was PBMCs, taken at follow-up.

The CDR3 region is CASSYSGSNQPQHF. In DNA form, the CDR3 reads TGTGCCTCTAGTTACAGCGGTAGCAATCAGCCCCAGCATTTT. J is TRBJ1-5 and V is TRBV6-5; D is uncertain. V was pared by 11 bases and J by 0 bases, with 14 bases between. CDR1 and CDR2 from the germline V gene are MNHEY and SVGAGI. This CDR3 comprises 14 residues.